The T cell receptor (beta chain) described here comes from a study of OX40 agonist ivuxolimab in advanced cancers. The CDR3 totals 15 residues. Looked up from germline, CDR1 is MDHEN and CDR2 is SYDVKM. Germline trimming cut 5 bases from V and 8 bases from J; bases unmatched to any gene: 10. Generated by immunoSEQ multiplex PCR, the TCRdb table keeps only in-frame clones and is missing some. The sample yields 66,000 or so clones, about nine tenths seen once. The chain has TRBV28 and TRBJ1-2; 11 nucleotides match TRBD1. The source was CD4+ or CD8+ T cells sorted from blood, collected in a trial of the OX40 agonist ivuxolimab. The clonotype was recovered from an adult with an advanced solid tumor such as melanoma, head and neck, liver or kidney cancer. The CDR3 region has the DNA TGTGCCAGCAGTAGCAGCGGACAGGGGGCACAGGGCTACACCTTC. Its translation is CASSSSGQGAQGYTF.